This TCR beta chain stems from a study of T cell changes during pregnancy in multiple sclerosis. TCRdb keeps only in-frame clones here, not all; method: immunoSEQ multiplex PCR. The sample holds fewer than 25,000 clones; around 89% are singletons and the top ten take under 8%. This CDR3 contains 15 residues. V shed 4 bases and J 3 bases; nucleotides not matched to a gene: 2. Per the germline V gene, CDR1 is SGHKS and CDR2 is YYEKEE (reference sequence). Material: CD8+ T cells from peripheral blood mononuclear cells, obtained in the first trimester of pregnancy. This rearrangement joins TRBV5-5 to TRBJ2-2; 11 nucleotides line up with TRBD2. This TCR derives from a female donor with multiple sclerosis, enrolled in a pregnancy study. CDR3 bases: TGTGCCAGCAGCCCACTAGCGGGAGACACCGGGGAGCTGTTTTTT. It codes for CASSPLAGDTGELFF.